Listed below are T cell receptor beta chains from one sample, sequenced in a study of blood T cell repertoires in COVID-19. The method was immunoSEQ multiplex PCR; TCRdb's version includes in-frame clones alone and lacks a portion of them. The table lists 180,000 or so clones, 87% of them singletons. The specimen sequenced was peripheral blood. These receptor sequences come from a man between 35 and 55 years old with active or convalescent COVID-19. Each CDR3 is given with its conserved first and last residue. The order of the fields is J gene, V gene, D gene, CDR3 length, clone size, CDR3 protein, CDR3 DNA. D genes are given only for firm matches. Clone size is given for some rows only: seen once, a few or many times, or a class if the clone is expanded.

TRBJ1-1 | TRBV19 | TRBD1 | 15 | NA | CASSTWTGGLDEAFF | TGTGCCAGTAGTACCTGGACAGGGGGCCTGGATGAAGCTTTCTTT
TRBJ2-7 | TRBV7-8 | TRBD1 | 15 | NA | CASSLGRDRAHEQYF | TGTGCCAGCAGCCTAGGCCGGGACAGGGCCCACGAGCAGTACTTC
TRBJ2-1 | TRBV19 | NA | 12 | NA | CASSRHGDEQFF | TGTGCCAGTAGTCGACATGGTGATGAGCAGTTCTTC
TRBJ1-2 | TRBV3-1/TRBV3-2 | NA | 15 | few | CASSQDGTPLYGYTF | TGTGCCAGCAGCCAAGATGGGACACCCCTCTATGGCTACACCTTC
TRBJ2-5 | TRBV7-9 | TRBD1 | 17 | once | CASSFSLGGTGEETQYF | TGTGCCAGCAGCTTCTCCCTTGGGGGGACAGGCGAAGAGACCCAGTACTTC
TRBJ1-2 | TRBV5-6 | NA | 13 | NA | CASSPGTFDGYTF | TGTGCCAGCAGCCCCGGGACATTCGATGGCTACACCTTC
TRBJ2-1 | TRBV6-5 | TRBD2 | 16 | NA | CASSYPAGGSYNEQFF | TGTGCCAGCAGTTACCCAGCGGGGGGGTCCTACAATGAGCAGTTCTTC
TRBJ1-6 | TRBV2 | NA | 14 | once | CASRDASNNSPLHF | TGTGCCAGCAGAGATGCCTCTAATAATTCACCCCTCCACTTT
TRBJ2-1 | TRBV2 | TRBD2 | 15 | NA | CASSVGLAAYNEQFF | TGTGCCAGCAGTGTTGGACTAGCGGCATACAATGAGCAGTTCTTC
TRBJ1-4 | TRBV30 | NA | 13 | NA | CAWGGHSVGKLFF | TGTGCCTGGGGTGGACATTCCGTGGGAAAACTGTTTTTT
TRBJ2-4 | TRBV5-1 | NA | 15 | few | CASSLAPGEGNIQYF | TGCGCCAGCAGCTTGGCCCCAGGGGAGGGAAACATTCAGTACTTC
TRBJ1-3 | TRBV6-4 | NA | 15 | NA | CASSEDEGSGNTIYF | TGTGCCAGCAGTGAGGACGAGGGTTCTGGAAACACCATATATTTT
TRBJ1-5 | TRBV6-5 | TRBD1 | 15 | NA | CASRSGQGSNQPQHF | TGTGCCAGCAGATCGGGACAGGGCTCCAATCAGCCCCAGCATTTT
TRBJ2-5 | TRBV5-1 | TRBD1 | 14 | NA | CASSGGQAKETQYF | TGCGCCAGCAGCGGGGGACAGGCAAAAGAGACCCAGTACTTC
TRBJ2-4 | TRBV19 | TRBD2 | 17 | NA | CASSIRGGKLVKNIQYF | TGTGCCAGTAGTATACGGGGGGGGAAACTTGTCAAAAACATTCAGTACTTC
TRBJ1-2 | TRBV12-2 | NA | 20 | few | CAVGLKGSGRGDKLNYGYTF | TGTGCAGTGGGACTAAAGGGGAGTGGCAGGGGCGATAAACTTAACTATGGCTACACCTTC
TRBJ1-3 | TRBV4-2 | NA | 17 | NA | CASSQPTGTFSGNTIYF | TGTGCCAGCAGCCAGCCGACAGGTACTTTCTCTGGAAACACCATATATTTT
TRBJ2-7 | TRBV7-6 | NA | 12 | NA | CASSPDMYEQYF | TGTGCCAGCAGCCCCGACATGTACGAGCAGTACTTC
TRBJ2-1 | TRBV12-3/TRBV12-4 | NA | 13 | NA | CASKPGPYNEQFF | TGTGCCAGCAAACCCGGTCCCTACAATGAGCAGTTCTTC